These 20 T cell receptor beta chains share one sample of origin, sequenced in a study of glioma-infiltrating T cells after dendritic cell vaccination. Profiling relied on immunoSEQ multiplex PCR, and the TCRdb table lists in-frame clones only, not all of them. The sample comprises about 36,000 clones, around four fifths of which are singletons, and 7.5% to 10% rests with the top ten. The source was blood, collected before dendritic cell vaccination. Receptors originate from a human donor with glioblastoma.

The chain links TRBV7-8 to TRBJ2-3, with 8 positions matching TRBD2. J was trimmed by 0 bases and V by 2 bases; bases with no gene match: 4. The CDR3 has 16 residues. Germline V gives CDR1 SGHVS, CDR2 FQNEAQ. Here the CDR3 DNA reads TGTGCCAGCAGCTTACGCGGGAGGACTAGCACAGATACGCAGTATTTT. Translated: CASSLRGRTSTDTQYF. Together with reference TRBV7-8 and TRBJ2-3, the CDR3 gives the full variable domain: GAGVSQSPRYKVAKRGQDVALRCDPISGHVSLFWYQQALGQGPEFLTYFQNEAQLDKSGLPSDRFFAERPEGSVSTLKIQRTQQEDSAVYLCASSLRGRTSTDTQYFGPGTRLTVL.

This clone appeared a few times. The CDR3 spells CASSFSQGSEAFF. The CDR3 DNA reads as TGTGCCAGCAGTTTTAGCCAGGGGAGTGAAGCTTTCTTT. V gene TRBV27 combines with J gene TRBJ1-1; a possible D gene is TRBD1 (6 bases). V gave up 3 bases and J gave up 7 bases, with 12 bases separating them. In germline, CDR1 is MNHEY, CDR2 SMNVEV (reference sequence). The CDR3 totals 13 residues.

This chain connects TRBV27 to TRBJ2-3, with 8 bases lining up with TRBD2. The CDR3 totals 15 residues. Germline values: CDR1 MNHEY, CDR2 SMNVEV (reference sequence). Trimming at V came to 6 bases and at J to 0 bases, leaving 5 bases not matched to a gene. CDR3 bases: TGTGCCAGCAGACTAGCGGCGTTGAGCACAGATACGCAGTATTTT. Its translation: CASRLAALSTDTQYF.

The chain uses TRBV30 and TRBJ1-1; no reliable D call. Germline V gene data show CDR1 as GTSNPN and CDR2 as SVGIG (reference sequence). The CDR3 covers 13 residues. V lost 1 base, J lost 6 bases, and 12 bases lay in between. CDR3 sequence reads: CAWSGGFVAEAFF. CDR3 DNA: TGTGCCTGGAGTGGCGGGTTCGTCGCTGAAGCTTTCTTT.

This clone was seen just once. One end of the junction is discordant with germline, which a read error may explain. This chain uses TRBV6-6 with TRBJ2-7, with D tentatively TRBD1 (5 bases). Per germline, CDR1 MNHNY and CDR2 SVGAGI (reference sequence). CDR3 length equals 11 residues. The CDR3 bases are TGTGTCAGCAGTACAGGCAACGAGCAGTACTTC. Its protein product is CVSSTGNEQYF.

V is TRBV4-3 and J is TRBJ2-1, with 8 nucleotides matching TRBD2. The CDR3 runs to 16 residues. Germline-derived CDR1 and CDR2 are LGHNA and YSLEER. J lost 7 bases, V lost 4 bases, and 12 bases had no gene match. The CDR3 region has the DNA TGCGCCAGCAGCCTCCTTTACGGGGGGGCAGGGAATGAGCAGTTCTTC. Translated: CASSLLYGGAGNEQFF.

V is TRBV27 and J is TRBJ2-1; 8 bases are a match to TRBD2. The V segment lost 5 bases and the J segment 7 bases; nucleotides outside the gene matches: 13. Germline V lookup: CDR1 MNHEY, CDR2 SMNVEV (reference sequence). The CDR3 extends over 16 amino acids. Written as DNA, the CDR3 is TGTGCCAGCAGTCCTCTCGAGGCGGGGGGAATAAATGAGCAGTTCTTC. It encodes CASSPLEAGGINEQFF.

This CDR3 reads CASSLLGTGWDTQYF. The DNA of the CDR3 is TGTGCCAGCAGTTTACTCGGGACAGGGTGGGATACGCAGTATTTT. The J gene is TRBJ2-3, the V gene TRBV27; 9 bases fit TRBD1. Germline values: CDR1 MNHEY, CDR2 SMNVEV (reference sequence). Trimming removed 2 bases from V and 6 bases from J; junction bases left unmatched: 6. This CDR3 spans 15 amino acids.

The chain combines TRBV6-1 with TRBJ1-2; 7 bases map to TRBD1. This CDR3 has 14 residues. V shed 5 bases, J shed 0 bases, and the junction held 3 bases outside the gene matches. The germline CDR1 and CDR2 sequences are MNHNS and SASEGT. The CDR3 loop reads CASSTGTANYGYTF. The CDR3 DNA reads TGTGCCAGCAGTACCGGGACAGCTAACTATGGCTACACCTTC.

The J gene is TRBJ2-7, the V gene TRBV4-3; 8 bases fit TRBD1. Trimming at V came to 5 bases and at J to 3 bases, leaving 9 bases not matched to a gene. From germline, CDR1 is LGHNA and CDR2 YSLEER. The CDR3 runs 15 residues. The CDR3 here is CASSTQQQGDYEQYF. CDR3 in DNA: TGCGCCAGCAGCACCCAACAACAGGGGGACTACGAGCAGTACTTC.

This clone came up once. The chain recombines TRBV7-9 with TRBJ1-2; possible D gene TRBD1, 6 bases. Trimming removed 2 bases from V and 1 base from J, with 11 bases in between. This CDR3 is built from 15 residues. Per the germline V gene, CDR1 is SEHNR and CDR2 is FQNEAQ (reference sequence). DNA for the CDR3: TGTGCCAGCAGCTTAAAGGACAGACGTAACTATGGCTACACCTTC. Amino acids: CASSLKDRRNYGYTF. Looking up the rest from reference TRBV7-9 and TRBJ1-2 gives the full variable domain: DTGVSQNPRHKITKRGQNVTFRCDPISEHNRLYWYRQTLGQGPEFLTYFQNEAQLEKSRLLSDRFSAERPKGSFSTLEIQRTEQGDSAMYLCASSLKDRRNYGYTFGSGTRLTVV.

The chain joins TRBV4-3 to TRBJ1-4, with 8 bases lining up with TRBD1. Unmatched junction bases numbered 6, after V lost 0 bases and J lost 0 bases. In germline, CDR1 is LGHNA, CDR2 YSLEER. The CDR3 consists of 18 residues. The CDR3 sequence: CASSQDKDRESTNEKLFF. The CDR3 DNA follows: TGCGCCAGCAGCCAAGACAAGGACAGGGAGTCAACTAATGAAAAACTGTTTTTT.

This clone was detected a few times. The chain combines TRBV18 with TRBJ1-3; D is perhaps TRBD1 (5 bases). Germline assignment: CDR1 KGHSH and CDR2 LQKENI. With 0 bases removed from V and 0 bases from J, the gap between germline ends came to 12 bases. The CDR3 runs 17 residues. The CDR3 sequence: CASSPPGRASSGNTIYF. The CDR3 DNA reads TGTGCCAGCTCACCACCCGGCAGGGCGAGCTCTGGAAACACCATATATTTT.

The chain joins TRBV4-2 to TRBJ2-5; 9 nucleotides align to TRBD2. CDR3 length: 16 amino acids. Germline trimming cut 4 bases from V and 2 bases from J; bases unmatched to any gene: 8. The germline V gene encodes CDR1 LGHNA and CDR2 YNFKEQ. CDR3 bases: TGTGCCAGCAGCCCTACGAGGACTAGCGCACAAGAGACCCAGTACTTC. Translated: CASSPTRTSAQETQYF.

The rearrangement uses TRBV6-5 and TRBJ2-7, with 7 bases identical to TRBD2. Germline loops: CDR1 MNHEY, CDR2 SVGAGI. There are 15 residues in the CDR3. Losses at the gene ends were 0 bases for V and 5 bases for J; bases not matched to a gene: 7. The CDR3 loop reads CASSYSGLAVHEQYF. CDR3 sequence (DNA): TGTGCCAGCAGTTACTCCGGTCTAGCGGTCCACGAGCAGTACTTC.

The chain joins TRBV2 to TRBJ2-7, with 9 nucleotides matching TRBD2. The germline V gene encodes CDR1 SNHLY and CDR2 FYNNEI. The J segment lost 3 bases and the V segment lost 8 bases, leaving 5 bases of the junction unmatched. CDR3 length: 13 residues. The CDR3 sequence is CASGAGGHYEQYF. The CDR3 DNA reads TGTGCCAGCGGAGCGGGGGGCCACTACGAGCAGTACTTC.

The chain has TRBV7-8 and TRBJ1-1, with D possibly TRBD1 on 5 matching bases. The CDR3 runs 13 residues. Trimming took off 5 bases at V and 3 bases at J, with 10 bases between the two ends. Per germline, CDR1 SGHVS and CDR2 FQNEAQ. For the CDR3, the DNA is TGTGCCAGCAGCAAGGGGTCCCACACTGAAGCTTTCTTT. Its protein product is CASSKGSHTEAFF.

This chain joins TRBV29-1 and TRBJ2-2, with 10 nucleotides matching TRBD1. With V trimmed by 5 bases and J by 7 bases, 16 bases remained unmatched. The CDR3 consists of 17 residues. Germline values: CDR1 SQVTM, CDR2 ANQGSEA. The CDR3 here is CSVLDTWTGGRVGELFF. The CDR3 DNA follows: TGCAGCGTTTTAGATACTTGGACAGGGGGACGGGTCGGGGAGCTGTTTTTT.

The chain has TRBV28 and TRBJ2-7; 9 positions match TRBD2. With V trimmed by 6 bases and J by 2 bases, 8 bases remained unmatched. The germline V gene has CDR1 MDHEN and CDR2 SYDVKM. The CDR3 has 15 amino acids. The CDR3, as DNA: TGTGCCAGCAGAGAAGGACTAGCGATTACCTACGAGCAGTACTTC. Translation: CASREGLAITYEQYF.

This sequence joins TRBV7-9 and TRBJ1-2, with 7 bases lining up with TRBD1. Germline CDR1 and CDR2: SEHNR and FQNEAQ (reference sequence). V lost 3 bases, J lost 13 bases, and 8 bases stayed unmatched. This CDR3 contains 12 residues. CDR3 sequence (DNA): TGTGCCAGCAGCTTCGCAGGGGGTGGAGGCACCTTC. Its translation: CASSFAGGGGTF.